This is a list of T cell receptor beta chains from one sample in a study of PD-1 blockade in classical Hodgkin lymphoma. Only in-frame clones appear in the TCRdb table, and some are missing; sequencing was by immunoSEQ multiplex PCR. The sample yields approximately 17,000 clones, about 65% seen once. The sequenced sample was peripheral blood mononuclear cells (PBMCs), obtained before the fourth cycle of nivolumab. The receptors stem from a human donor with classical Hodgkin lymphoma. Both conserved end residues are part of each CDR3. D genes are given only for firm matches.

v_call: TRBV5-1; j_call: TRBJ2-6; d_call: TRBD1; cdr3_aa: CASSSRDSPVTGANVLTF
v_call: TRBV10-3; j_call: TRBJ2-1; d_call: TRBD1; cdr3_aa: CAISVPGEGTGSYEQFF
v_call: TRBV30; j_call: TRBJ2-7; d_call: TRBD1; cdr3_aa: CAWMRTGGYEQYF
v_call: TRBV7-9; j_call: TRBJ1-4; d_call: NA; cdr3_aa: CASSEGQYNEKLFF
v_call: TRBV14; j_call: TRBJ2-3; d_call: TRBD1; cdr3_aa: CASSTEQGSDTQYF
v_call: TRBV10-3; j_call: TRBJ2-6; d_call: TRBD2; cdr3_aa: CAISDPREGSGANVLTF
v_call: TRBV28; j_call: TRBJ2-1; d_call: NA; cdr3_aa: CASSPDYAQFF
v_call: TRBV7-9; j_call: TRBJ1-4; d_call: TRBD1; cdr3_aa: CASSIMTGDTEKLFF
v_call: TRBV5-1; j_call: TRBJ1-3; d_call: NA; cdr3_aa: CASSLEVFSSGNTIYF
v_call: TRBV28; j_call: TRBJ1-1; d_call: NA; cdr3_aa: CASSKTGQNTEAFF
v_call: TRBV2; j_call: TRBJ2-7; d_call: NA; cdr3_aa: CASSGGGEQYF
v_call: TRBV5-4; j_call: TRBJ1-4; d_call: NA; cdr3_aa: CASSLVGRETNEKLFF
v_call: TRBV19; j_call: TRBJ2-1; d_call: TRBD2; cdr3_aa: CASTTPREGLFEQFF
v_call: TRBV28; j_call: TRBJ1-4; d_call: NA; cdr3_aa: CASSPNRLPVDEKLFF
v_call: TRBV29-1; j_call: TRBJ1-1; d_call: NA; cdr3_aa: CSVEGGWEAFF
v_call: TRBV4-1; j_call: TRBJ2-7; d_call: NA; cdr3_aa: CASSQAPGGYYEQYF
v_call: TRBV4-1; j_call: TRBJ1-5; d_call: NA; cdr3_aa: CASSLRGERNQPQHF
v_call: TRBV29-1; j_call: TRBJ2-7; d_call: NA; cdr3_aa: CSVDGGPRPYEQYF
v_call: TRBV25-1; j_call: TRBJ1-2; d_call: TRBD1; cdr3_aa: CASRDRGYRGYTF
v_call: TRBV4-1; j_call: TRBJ2-3; d_call: TRBD2; cdr3_aa: CASSQDGTSGRADTQYF
v_call: TRBV4-2; j_call: TRBJ2-1; d_call: NA; cdr3_aa: CASSHLVGQLSEQFF
v_call: TRBV2; j_call: TRBJ2-7; d_call: TRBD2; cdr3_aa: CASSVERELEQYF
v_call: TRBV2; j_call: TRBJ2-7; d_call: TRBD2; cdr3_aa: CASRAAGVRHEQYF
v_call: TRBV2; j_call: TRBJ2-7; d_call: NA; cdr3_aa: CASSEVGGSDDEQYF
v_call: TRBV4-2; j_call: TRBJ1-1; d_call: NA; cdr3_aa: CASSQESGGVEAFF
v_call: TRBV28; j_call: TRBJ2-3; d_call: TRBD2; cdr3_aa: CASSLGPWAGDSTDTQYF
v_call: TRBV27; j_call: TRBJ2-5; d_call: NA; cdr3_aa: CASSFTAAYQETQYF
v_call: TRBV7-9; j_call: TRBJ2-2; d_call: TRBD1; cdr3_aa: CASSSGQATGELFF
v_call: TRBV25-1; j_call: TRBJ2-5; d_call: TRBD1; cdr3_aa: CASSAGTASHGETQYF
v_call: TRBV5-6; j_call: TRBJ2-7; d_call: TRBD1; cdr3_aa: CASSGRQGPYEQYF
v_call: TRBV4-1; j_call: TRBJ2-2; d_call: NA; cdr3_aa: CASSQGPGRELFF
v_call: TRBV5-1; j_call: TRBJ1-1; d_call: NA; cdr3_aa: CASSLTVNTEAFF
v_call: TRBV27; j_call: TRBJ1-1; d_call: NA; cdr3_aa: CASSLTNGDIEAFF
v_call: TRBV10-3; j_call: TRBJ2-1; d_call: TRBD2; cdr3_aa: CAISSGLAGEYNEQFF
v_call: TRBV4-2; j_call: TRBJ1-1; d_call: NA; cdr3_aa: CASSQDSRDPWTEAFF
v_call: TRBV4-1; j_call: TRBJ2-7; d_call: NA; cdr3_aa: CASSQAEGWDEQYF
v_call: TRBV28; j_call: TRBJ2-7; d_call: NA; cdr3_aa: CASSLPGASEQYF
v_call: TRBV5-1; j_call: TRBJ1-1; d_call: NA; cdr3_aa: CASSQEGPPSNTEAFF
v_call: TRBV28; j_call: TRBJ1-6; d_call: TRBD1; cdr3_aa: CASSLSDRGPNSPLHF
v_call: TRBV5-8; j_call: TRBJ2-7; d_call: NA; cdr3_aa: CASSPGVPSYEQYF
v_call: TRBV28; j_call: TRBJ1-5; d_call: NA; cdr3_aa: CASSLLQGNNQPQHF
v_call: TRBV10-3; j_call: TRBJ2-1; d_call: NA; cdr3_aa: CAISESLDSYNEQFF
v_call: TRBV7-8; j_call: TRBJ2-7; d_call: TRBD2; cdr3_aa: CASSLYGGSVSYEQYF
v_call: TRBV4-1; j_call: TRBJ1-1; d_call: TRBD1; cdr3_aa: CASSQDREGTEAFF
v_call: TRBV7-7; j_call: TRBJ2-7; d_call: NA; cdr3_aa: CASSSGLSGSYEQYF
v_call: TRBV27; j_call: TRBJ2-7; d_call: NA; cdr3_aa: CASFLTGPNSYEQYF
v_call: TRBV6-4; j_call: TRBJ1-1; d_call: NA; cdr3_aa: CASSEYPQRNTEAFF
v_call: TRBV10-3; j_call: TRBJ2-7; d_call: TRBD1; cdr3_aa: CAINPGQGSYEQYF
v_call: TRBV19; j_call: TRBJ1-1; d_call: NA; cdr3_aa: CASSIDNQGNTEAFF
v_call: TRBV28; j_call: TRBJ2-5; d_call: NA; cdr3_aa: CASSLPGADNWGTQYF
v_call: TRBV29-1; j_call: TRBJ2-3; d_call: NA; cdr3_aa: CSVPPQGQDTQYF
v_call: TRBV6-1; j_call: TRBJ2-1; d_call: TRBD2; cdr3_aa: CASSEIGREGLRTQFF
v_call: TRBV2; j_call: TRBJ2-7; d_call: TRBD2; cdr3_aa: CASSDLVGGPYEQYF